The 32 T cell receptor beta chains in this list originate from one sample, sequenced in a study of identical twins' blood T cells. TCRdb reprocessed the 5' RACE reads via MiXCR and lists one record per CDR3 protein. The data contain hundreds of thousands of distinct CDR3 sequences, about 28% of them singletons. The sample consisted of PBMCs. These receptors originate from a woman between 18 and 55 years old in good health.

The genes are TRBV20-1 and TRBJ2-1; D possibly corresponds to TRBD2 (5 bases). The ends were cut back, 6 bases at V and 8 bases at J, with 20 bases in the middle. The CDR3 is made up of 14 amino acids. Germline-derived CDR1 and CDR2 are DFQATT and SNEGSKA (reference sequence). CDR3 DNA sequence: TGCAGTGCCGATTGGACTGTGGCTAGGCATGAGCAGTTCTTC. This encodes CSADWTVARHEQFF.

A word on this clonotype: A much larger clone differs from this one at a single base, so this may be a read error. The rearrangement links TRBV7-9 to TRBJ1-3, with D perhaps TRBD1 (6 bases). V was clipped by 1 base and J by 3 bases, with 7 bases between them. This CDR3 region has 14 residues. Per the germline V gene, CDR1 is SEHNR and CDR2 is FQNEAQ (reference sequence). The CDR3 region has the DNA TGTGCCAGCAGCTTAGACAGGGATGGAAACACCATATATTTT. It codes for CASSLDRDGNTIYF.

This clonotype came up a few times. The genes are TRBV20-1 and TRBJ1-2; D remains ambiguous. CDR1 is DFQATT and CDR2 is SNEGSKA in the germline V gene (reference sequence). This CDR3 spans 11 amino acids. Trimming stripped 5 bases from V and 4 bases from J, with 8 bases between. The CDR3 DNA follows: TGCAGTGCTTCCTCGCTCTATGGCTACACCTTC. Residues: CSASSLYGYTF.

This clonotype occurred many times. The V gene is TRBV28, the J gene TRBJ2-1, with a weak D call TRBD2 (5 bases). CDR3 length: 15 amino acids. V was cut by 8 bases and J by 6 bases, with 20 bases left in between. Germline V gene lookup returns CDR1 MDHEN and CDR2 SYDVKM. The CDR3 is CASSIRPRRSNEQFF. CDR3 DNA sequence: TGTGCCAGCTCAATCCGCCCGAGGAGGAGCAATGAGCAGTTCTTC.

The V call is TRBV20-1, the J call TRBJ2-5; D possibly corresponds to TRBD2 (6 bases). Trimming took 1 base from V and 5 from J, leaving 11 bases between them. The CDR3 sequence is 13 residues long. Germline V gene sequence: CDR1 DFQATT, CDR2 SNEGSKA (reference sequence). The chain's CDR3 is CSARVLATETQYF. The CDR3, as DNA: TGCAGTGCTAGAGTCCTAGCGACGGAGACCCAGTACTTC.

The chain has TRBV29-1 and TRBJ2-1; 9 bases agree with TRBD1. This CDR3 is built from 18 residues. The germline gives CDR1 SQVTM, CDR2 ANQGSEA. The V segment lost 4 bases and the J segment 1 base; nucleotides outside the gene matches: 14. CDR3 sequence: CSVGGPISGTGSYNEQFF. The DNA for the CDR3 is TGCAGCGTTGGGGGGCCCATTTCGGGGACAGGGTCCTACAATGAGCAGTTCTTC.

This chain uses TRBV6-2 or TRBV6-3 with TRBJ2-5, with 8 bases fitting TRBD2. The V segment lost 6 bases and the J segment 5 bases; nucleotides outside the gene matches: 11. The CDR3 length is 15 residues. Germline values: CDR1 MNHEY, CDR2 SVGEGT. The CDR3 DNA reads TGTGCCAGCAGAACGAGCGGGAGCGAAACTGAGACCCAGTACTTC. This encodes CASRTSGSETETQYF.

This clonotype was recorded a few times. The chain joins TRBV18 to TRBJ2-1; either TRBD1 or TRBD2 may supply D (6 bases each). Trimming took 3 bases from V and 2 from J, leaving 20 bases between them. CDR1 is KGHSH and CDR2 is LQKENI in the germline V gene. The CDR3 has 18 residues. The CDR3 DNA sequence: TGTGCCAGCTCACCCTTCGTCCCGGGGGCCCTCCCCTACAATGAGCAGTTCTTC. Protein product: CASSPFVPGALPYNEQFF.

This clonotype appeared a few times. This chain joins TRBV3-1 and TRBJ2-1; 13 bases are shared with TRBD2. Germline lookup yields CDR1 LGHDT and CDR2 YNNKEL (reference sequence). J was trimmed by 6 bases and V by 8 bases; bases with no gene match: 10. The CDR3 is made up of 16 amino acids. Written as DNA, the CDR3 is TGTGCCAGCCGATCAACTAGCGGGGGGGCATTCAATGAGCAGTTCTTC. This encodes CASRSTSGGAFNEQFF.

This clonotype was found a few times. The CDR3 sequence: CASSSVRSTGELFF. The CDR3 coding sequence is TGTGCCAGCAGTTCTGTCCGGAGCACCGGGGAGCTGTTTTTT. The chain links TRBV11-2 to TRBJ2-2; D gene unclear. The V and J ends lost 6 bases and 4 bases respectively, with 12 bases between them. CDR3 length: 14 amino acids. Germline loops: CDR1 SGHAT, CDR2 FQNNGV.

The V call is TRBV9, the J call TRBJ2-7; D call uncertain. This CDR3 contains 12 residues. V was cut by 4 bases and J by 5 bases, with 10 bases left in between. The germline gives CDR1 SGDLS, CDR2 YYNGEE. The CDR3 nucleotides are TGTGCCAGCAGCCTCCTCGGAAACGAGCAGTACTTC. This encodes CASSLLGNEQYF.

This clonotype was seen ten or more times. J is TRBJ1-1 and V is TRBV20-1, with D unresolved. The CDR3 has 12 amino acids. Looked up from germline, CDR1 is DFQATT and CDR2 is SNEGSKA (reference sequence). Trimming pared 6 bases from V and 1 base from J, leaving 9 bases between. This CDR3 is CSARTANTEAFF. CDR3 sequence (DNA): TGCAGTGCCAGAACAGCGAACACTGAAGCTTTCTTT.

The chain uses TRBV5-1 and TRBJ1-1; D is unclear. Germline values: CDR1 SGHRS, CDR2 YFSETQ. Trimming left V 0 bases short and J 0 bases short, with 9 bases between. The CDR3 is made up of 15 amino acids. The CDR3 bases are TGCGCCAGCAGCTTGGTCGGAGGTTTGAACACTGAAGCTTTCTTT. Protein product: CASSLVGGLNTEAFF.

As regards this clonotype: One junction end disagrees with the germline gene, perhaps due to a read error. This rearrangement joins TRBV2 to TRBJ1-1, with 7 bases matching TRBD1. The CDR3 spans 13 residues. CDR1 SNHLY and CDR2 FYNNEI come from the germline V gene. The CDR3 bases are TGCGCCATCAGAAGACAGGGAATCACTGAAGCTTTCTTT. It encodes CAIRRQGITEAFF.

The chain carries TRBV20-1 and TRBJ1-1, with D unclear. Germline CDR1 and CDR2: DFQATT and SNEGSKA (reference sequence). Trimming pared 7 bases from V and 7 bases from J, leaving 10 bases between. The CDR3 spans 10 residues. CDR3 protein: CSVREVEAFF. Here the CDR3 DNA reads TGCAGTGTGAGGGAGGTTGAAGCTTTCTTT.

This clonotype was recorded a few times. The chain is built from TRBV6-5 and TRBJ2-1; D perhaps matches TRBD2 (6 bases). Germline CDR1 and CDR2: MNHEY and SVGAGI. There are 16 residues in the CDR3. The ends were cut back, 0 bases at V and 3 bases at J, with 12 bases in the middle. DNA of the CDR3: TGTGCCAGCAGTTACTCGCGGCTAGCGAGCTACAATGAGCAGTTCTTC. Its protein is CASSYSRLASYNEQFF.

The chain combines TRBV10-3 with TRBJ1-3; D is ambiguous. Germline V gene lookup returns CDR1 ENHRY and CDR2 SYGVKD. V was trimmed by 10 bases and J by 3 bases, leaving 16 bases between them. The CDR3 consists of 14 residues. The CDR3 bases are TGTGCCACCAACGACAACACGTATGGAAACACCATATATTTT. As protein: CATNDNTYGNTIYF.

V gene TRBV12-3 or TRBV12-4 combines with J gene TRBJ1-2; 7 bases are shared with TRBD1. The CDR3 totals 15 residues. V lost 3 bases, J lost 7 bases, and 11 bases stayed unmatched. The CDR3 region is CASSLITGTDSGYTF. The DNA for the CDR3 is TGTGCCAGCAGTTTGATAACCGGGACAGACTCTGGCTACACCTTC.

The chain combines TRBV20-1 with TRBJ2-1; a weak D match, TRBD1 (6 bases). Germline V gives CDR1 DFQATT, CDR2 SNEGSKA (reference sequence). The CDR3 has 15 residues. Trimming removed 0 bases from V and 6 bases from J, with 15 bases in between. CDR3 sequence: CSARDQGRGGNEQFF. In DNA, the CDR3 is TGCAGTGCTAGAGATCAAGGACGAGGGGGCAATGAGCAGTTCTTC.

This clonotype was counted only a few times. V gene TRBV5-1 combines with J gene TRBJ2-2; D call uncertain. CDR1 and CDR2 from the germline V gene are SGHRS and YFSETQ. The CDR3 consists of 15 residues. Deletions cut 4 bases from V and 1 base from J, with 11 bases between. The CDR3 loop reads CASSRVGQNTGELFF. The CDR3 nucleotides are TGCGCCAGCAGCCGAGTCGGGCAGAACACCGGGGAGCTGTTTTTT.

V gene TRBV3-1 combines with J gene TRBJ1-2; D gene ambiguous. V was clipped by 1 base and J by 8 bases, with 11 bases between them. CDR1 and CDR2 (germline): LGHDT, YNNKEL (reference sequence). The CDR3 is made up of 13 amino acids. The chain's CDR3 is CASSQGTSWGYTF. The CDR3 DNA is TGTGCCAGCAGCCAAGGAACCTCGTGGGGCTACACCTTC.

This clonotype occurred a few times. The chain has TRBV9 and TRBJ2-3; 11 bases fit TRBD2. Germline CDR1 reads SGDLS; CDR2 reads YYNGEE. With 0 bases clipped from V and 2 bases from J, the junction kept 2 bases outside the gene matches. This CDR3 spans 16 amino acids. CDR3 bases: TGTGCCAGCAGCGTAGGACTAGCGGGGCTCACAGATACGCAGTATTTT. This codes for CASSVGLAGLTDTQYF.

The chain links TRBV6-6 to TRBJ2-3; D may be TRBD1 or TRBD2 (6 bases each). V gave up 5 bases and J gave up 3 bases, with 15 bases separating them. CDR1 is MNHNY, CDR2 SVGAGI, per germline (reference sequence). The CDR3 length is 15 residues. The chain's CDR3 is CASSLAWGATDTQYF. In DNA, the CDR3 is TGTGCCAGCAGTCTCGCGTGGGGGGCGACAGATACGCAGTATTTT.

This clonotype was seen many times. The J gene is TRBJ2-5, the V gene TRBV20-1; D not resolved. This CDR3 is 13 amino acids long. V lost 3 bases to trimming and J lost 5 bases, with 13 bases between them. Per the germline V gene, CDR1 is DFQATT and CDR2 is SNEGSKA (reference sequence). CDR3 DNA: TGCAGTGCTAGTGTCACCATGGGGGAGACCCAGTACTTC. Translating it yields CSASVTMGETQYF.

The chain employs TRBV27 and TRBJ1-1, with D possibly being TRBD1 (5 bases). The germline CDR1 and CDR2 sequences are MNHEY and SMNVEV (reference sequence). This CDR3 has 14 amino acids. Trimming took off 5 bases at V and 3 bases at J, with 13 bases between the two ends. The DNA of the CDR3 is TGTGCCAGCAGTCTAGGGGCAGGGTACACTGAAGCTTTCTTT. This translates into CASSLGAGYTEAFF.

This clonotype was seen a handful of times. The CDR3 DNA reads as TGCAGCGCTATGGGACAGAGGAACACTGAAGCTTTCTTT. It is translated as CSAMGQRNTEAFF. The chain has TRBV29-1 and TRBJ1-1, with 7 bases fitting TRBD1. Germline CDR1 reads SQVTM; CDR2 reads ANQGSEA. This CDR3 is built from 13 residues. Losses at the gene ends were 7 bases for V and 1 base for J; bases not matched to a gene: 6.

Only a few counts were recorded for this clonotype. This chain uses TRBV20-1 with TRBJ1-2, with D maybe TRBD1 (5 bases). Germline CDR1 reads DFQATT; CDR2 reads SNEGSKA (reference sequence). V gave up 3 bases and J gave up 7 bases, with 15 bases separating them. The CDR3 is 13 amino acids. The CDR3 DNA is TGCAGTGCTAGTGCTCAGGGTTTCGGTGGCTACACCTTC. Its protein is CSASAQGFGGYTF.

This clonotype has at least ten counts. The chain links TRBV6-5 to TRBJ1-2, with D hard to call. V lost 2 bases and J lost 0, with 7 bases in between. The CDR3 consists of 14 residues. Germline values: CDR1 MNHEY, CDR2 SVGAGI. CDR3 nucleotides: TGTGCCAGCAGTTACAGAGAAACTAACTATGGCTACACCTTC. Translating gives CASSYRETNYGYTF.

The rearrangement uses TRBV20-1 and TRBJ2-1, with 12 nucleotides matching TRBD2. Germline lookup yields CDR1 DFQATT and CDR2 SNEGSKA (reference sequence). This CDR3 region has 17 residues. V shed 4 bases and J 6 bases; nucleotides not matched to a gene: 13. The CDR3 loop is CSAINGLAGTLANEQFF. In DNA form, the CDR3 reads TGCAGTGCTATAAATGGACTAGCGGGAACTTTGGCCAATGAGCAGTTCTTC.

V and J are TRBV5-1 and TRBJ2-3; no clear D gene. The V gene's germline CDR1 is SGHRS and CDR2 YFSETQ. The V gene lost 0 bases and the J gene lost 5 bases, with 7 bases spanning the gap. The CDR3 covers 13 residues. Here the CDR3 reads CASSLVSEDTQYF. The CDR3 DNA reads TGCGCCAGCAGCTTGGTATCAGAAGATACGCAGTATTTT. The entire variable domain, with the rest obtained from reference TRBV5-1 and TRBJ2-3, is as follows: KAGVTQTPRYLIKTRGQQVTLSCSPISGHRSVSWYQQTPGQGLQFLFEYFSETQRNKGNFPGRFSGRQFSNSRSEMNVSTLELGDSALYLCASSLVSEDTQYFGPGTRLTVL.

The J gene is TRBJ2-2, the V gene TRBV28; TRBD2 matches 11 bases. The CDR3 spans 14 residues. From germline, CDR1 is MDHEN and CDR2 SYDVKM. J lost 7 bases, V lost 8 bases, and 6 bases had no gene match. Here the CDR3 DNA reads TGTGCCAGCGGCTCACTAGCGGGAGACGGGGAGCTGTTTTTT. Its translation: CASGSLAGDGELFF.

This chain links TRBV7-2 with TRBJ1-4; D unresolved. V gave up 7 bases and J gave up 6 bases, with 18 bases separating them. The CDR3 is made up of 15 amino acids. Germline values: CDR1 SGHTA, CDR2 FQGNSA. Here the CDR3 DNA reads TGTGCCAGCAAAATTGGCGGGAGCCTGGATGAAAAACTGTTTTTT. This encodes CASKIGGSLDEKLFF.